These 15 T cell receptor beta chains originate from one sample sequenced in a study of blood T cell repertoires in COVID-19 (dated by TCRdb to 2018 to 2021). Libraries came from the immunoSEQ multiplex PCR assay. TCRdb took over this immuneACCESS table, retaining in-frame rearrangements with V and J assigned. Such tables are incomplete; in checked studies, under half of the missing clones stem from an unresolved V gene, and the remainder is unexplained. For this sample the table gives about 120,000 clones, of which about nine tenths were detected only once. The top ten constitute roughly 2% of the sample. The material sequenced was peripheral blood. The receptors come from a human donor with active COVID-19. The donor label of this sample is uncertain.

A few counts support this clone. V is TRBV30 and J is TRBJ1-2, with D possibly being TRBD1 (6 bases). The length of the CDR3 is 15 residues. The V end lost 0 bases, the J end lost 3 bases, and 14 bases lay between the germline ends. Germline lookup yields CDR1 GTSNPN and CDR2 SVGIG (reference sequence). The CDR3 reads CAWSVGGHGYYGYTF. The CDR3 DNA follows: TGTGCCTGGAGTGTAGGGGGACACGGATACTATGGCTACACCTTC.

V and J are TRBV21-1 and TRBJ1-2; no DNA check was done on the table's D call, TRBD1. TRBV21-1 is recorded as a pseudogene. CDR3 length: 20 amino acids. The CDR3 DNA is TGTGCCAGCAGCAATAAACGGGCAGGGGGAGATAGGGTTCAGAACTATGGCTACACCTTC. Residues: CASSNKRAGGDRVQNYGYTF.

The J gene is TRBJ2-7, the V gene TRBV27; 8 positions match TRBD1. From germline, CDR1 is MNHEY and CDR2 SMNVEV (reference sequence). After removal of 5 bases from V and 0 bases from J, the junction contained 12 bases not matched to a gene. This CDR3 has 17 residues. The CDR3 loop reads CASSVKATGVYSYEQYF. DNA of the CDR3: TGTGCCAGCAGTGTAAAGGCGACAGGGGTTTACTCCTACGAGCAGTACTTC.

The rearrangement joins TRBV4-3 to TRBJ2-5; 10 nucleotides match TRBD2. Germline assignment: CDR1 LGHNA and CDR2 YSLEER. The CDR3 runs to 15 residues. V lost 1 base to trimming and J lost 3 bases; unmatched junction nucleotides: 2. CDR3 sequence (DNA): TGCGCCAGCAGCCAAGGCGGACTAGCGGAAGAGACCCAGTACTTC. It encodes CASSQGGLAEETQYF.

The chain couples TRBV11-2 to TRBJ1-1; 7 nucleotides align to TRBD1. CDR1 and CDR2 from the germline V gene are SGHAT and FQNNGV. V shed 2 bases and J 8 bases; nucleotides not matched to a gene: 8. The CDR3 runs to 14 residues. CDR3 region: CASSLWGQGGEAFF. The CDR3 DNA sequence: TGTGCCAGCAGCTTATGGGGGCAGGGGGGCGAAGCTTTCTTT.

The gene calls are TRBV3-1 (or the pseudogene TRBV3-2) and TRBJ2-7; D is uncertain. Germline CDR1 and CDR2: LGHDT and YNNKEL (reference sequence). The V end lost 1 base, the J end lost 7 bases, and 8 bases lay between the germline ends. The CDR3 runs 12 residues. In nucleotides, the CDR3 is TGTGCCAGCAGCCAAGCAGGTTATGAGCAGTACTTC. Protein: CASSQAGYEQYF.

The chain carries TRBV6-5 and TRBJ1-2; D may be TRBD1 (5 bases). The CDR3 length is 13 residues. V was shortened by 5 bases and J by 4 bases, with 11 bases between the two germline ends. Looked up from germline, CDR1 is MNHEY and CDR2 is SVGAGI. The CDR3 DNA follows: TGTGCCAGCAGTCTTGGGGGGGGCTATGGCTACACCTTC. Its translation: CASSLGGGYGYTF.

The V and J genes are TRBV5-6 and TRBJ1-1, with 8 bases matching TRBD1. J gave up 5 bases and V 3 bases, and 9 bases lay outside the gene matches. The germline V gene has CDR1 SGHDT and CDR2 YYEEEE. The CDR3 covers 15 residues. In DNA, the CDR3 is TGTGCCAGCAGCTCCCAGGGGGCGCTCAGTACTGAAGCTTTCTTT. This gives the protein CASSSQGALSTEAFF.

The chain uses TRBV11-2 and TRBJ2-2; D gene ambiguous. V lost 3 bases and J lost 2, with 4 bases in between. CDR1 is SGHAT and CDR2 is FQNNGV in the germline V gene. The length of the CDR3 is 13 residues. The CDR3 is CASSFSNTGELFF. The DNA of the CDR3 is TGTGCCAGCAGCTTCAGTAACACCGGGGAGCTGTTTTTT.

The CDR3 DNA reads as TGTGCCAGCAGTACCGGGACAGACGTTTACGAGCAGTACTTC. Translation: CASSTGTDVYEQYF. J is TRBJ2-7 and V is TRBV2, with 7 positions matching TRBD1. The CDR3 runs to 14 residues. Looked up from germline, CDR1 is SNHLY and CDR2 is FYNNEI. J gave up 4 bases and V 5 bases, and 8 bases lay outside the gene matches. Variable domain in full (rest from reference TRBV2 and TRBJ2-7): EPEVTQTPSHQVTQMGQEVILRCVPISNHLYFYWYRQILGQKVEFLVSFYNNEISEKSEIFDDQFSVERPDGSNFTLKIRSTKLEDSAMYFCASSTGTDVYEQYFGPGTRLTVT.

Only one count was recorded for this clone. This chain joins TRBV15 and TRBJ1-6, with D possibly matching TRBD1 (6 bases). The CDR3 length is 18 residues. Trimming stripped 1 base from V and 8 bases from J, with 21 bases between. Germline values: CDR1 LNHNV, CDR2 YYDKDF (reference sequence). CDR3 DNA sequence: TGTGCCACCAGCAGAGCACAACTCGGACAGCCTATGCATTCACCCCTCCACTTT. It codes for CATSRAQLGQPMHSPLHF.

V gene TRBV6-1 combines with J gene TRBJ2-5, with D possibly matching TRBD1 (6 bases). V was cut by 1 base and J by 5 bases, with 11 bases left in between. CDR3 size: 14 residues. CDR1 and CDR2 from the germline V gene are MNHNS and SASEGT. The CDR3 DNA reads TGTGCCAGCAGTGAAGGTGGGGGCGATGAGACCCAGTACTTC. It translates to CASSEGGGDETQYF.

This chain connects TRBV7-2 to TRBJ1-2; D possibly corresponds to TRBD1 (5 bases). The CDR3 is 15 amino acids. V was trimmed by 1 base and J by 7 bases, leaving 16 bases between them. Germline assignment: CDR1 SGHTA and CDR2 FQGNSA. The CDR3 sequence is CASSLGLTPQGGYTF. The CDR3 region has the DNA TGTGCCAGCAGCTTAGGCTTAACCCCTCAGGGTGGCTACACCTTC.

The chain employs TRBV9 and TRBJ1-2; D possibly corresponds to TRBD1 (5 bases). CDR1 SGDLS and CDR2 YYNGEE come from the germline V gene. Trimming pared 0 bases from V and 5 bases from J, leaving 14 bases between. CDR3 length equals 15 residues. CDR3 sequence: CASSVGQRRTYGYTF. CDR3 coding DNA: TGTGCCAGCAGCGTAGGACAGAGGAGAACTTATGGCTACACCTTC.

This clone was recorded once. The rearrangement links TRBV7-9 to TRBJ2-1; 11 bases map to TRBD2. Germline V gene lookup returns CDR1 SEHNR and CDR2 FQNEAQ (reference sequence). The junction had 6 bases not matched to a gene; V was cut back by 5 bases and J by 0 bases. The CDR3 loop spans 17 amino acids. CDR3 loop: CASSGSGGESSYNEQFF. In DNA form, the CDR3 reads TGTGCCAGCAGCGGTAGCGGGGGGGAGAGCTCCTACAATGAGCAGTTCTTC.